The text below deals with one T cell receptor (beta chain). This clone was observed once. Its antigen remains undetermined. No much larger clone is present one base from it, and per-base qualities are unavailable. This specimen belongs to a study of cytomegalovirus exposure and HLA in healthy donors (TCRdb year 2017). Regarding the complete study: An earlier analysis of 587 of the donors reported 276 Gb of sequence data and 117 million unique TCR beta sequences obtained from roughly 170 million T cells. All discovery cohort repertoires had been generated using a single sequencing platform. Of the roughly 400 genotyped donors, 65% to 90% fell in the genetic ancestry cluster associated with self-reported Caucasian donors. On average, roughly 250,000 unique TCR beta nucleotide sequences were sequenced per donor among several hundred genotyped donors of the cohort, with roughly 19% of those sequences being non-productive. About 330 gigabases of sequencing data and around 80 million unique TCR sequences made up an early release that covered approximately 620 HLA-typed donors. Rather than drawing on any new phenotypic data, the later analysis identified candidate immune exposures from TCR beta sequences and the way those sequences occurred across donors. Donor age, sex, ethnicity and CMV serostatus were collected together with the repertoire data. The study was designed to test whether signatures of past pathogen exposure could be identified by cataloging public T cell receptors. A later analysis re-analyzed previously published TCR beta repertoires from roughly 630 donors and added high-resolution HLA genotyping to study TCR occurrence patterns. Genome-wide SNP genotypes for about 60% of the 666 donors were used in a later genetic analysis, which treated that subset as a discovery cohort. The study profiled the T cell repertoires of hundreds of subjects by immunosequencing and related them to cytomegalovirus serostatus. To decide whether each TCR beta V gene segment behaved as functional or pseudogenic, an earlier analysis of 587 of the donors relied on high-throughput TCR beta sequencing. Several DR-DQ haplotypes were treated as single units for association and clustering because of strong linkage in the cohort. To predict cytomegalovirus infection status, the study combined high-throughput TCR immunosequencing, statistical association of individual TCRs with disease status, and machine learning. A separate validation cohort of 100 to 150 different subjects was used in addition to the roughly 720-subject first cohort. HLA typing included class I and class II loci at four-digit resolution. Typing coverage varied by locus: 629-630 donors for A, B, C, DRB1 and DQB1; approximately 560 for DQA1; more than 600 for DPA1; approximately 470 for DPB1.

Results and caveats for the whole study, not just this receptor: In a later analysis, several top co-occurrence clusters were reported to appear linked to parvovirus B19, influenza, CMV and Epstein-Barr virus. According to a later analysis, most CMV-associated TCR beta chains appeared to be HLA-restricted, and the HLA associations seemed to be driven largely by CMV exposure. The study listed approximately 160 TCR beta chains as associated with cytomegalovirus. This cohort had only TCR beta chains sequenced, and the lack of alpha or paired-chain data limited which features could be detected. Compared with the 666-donor mean, donors in an Asian-associated ancestry cluster had fewer N-insertions in productive TCRs, according to a later genetic analysis. In a later genetic analysis, a missense DCLRE1C variant was associated with V-gene and J-gene trimming of TCR beta chains, and the association was replicated in an independent cohort. Roughly 15 rarely observed V segments, including chromosome 9 orphons, were excluded from the earlier analysis of several hundred of the donors because counts were too low. A further reported finding was that TCR beta sequences accurately predicted the HLA-A and HLA-B alleles for most subjects in the first cohort. The 87-base-pair reads could not distinguish some IMGT-functional V segments, including TRBV6-2 and TRBV6-3, so those segments were excluded. A group of highly shared sequence variants was considered likely to be a technical artifact of the sequencing pipeline. Correlated functional status among segregating V segments might be attributable to linkage disequilibrium, but an unknown experimental factor could not be ruled out. In a later analysis, HLA-associated TCR beta chains showed more clonal expansion and lower generation probabilities than non-associated chains that were equally common. In vitro tests confirmed that a few of the cytomegalovirus-associated TCR beta chains recognize cytomegalovirus antigens. The presence/absence analyses assumed that sequencing depth was roughly uniform across donors, and that assumption may not be true. Immune exposure information for the cohort was limited to CMV serostatus. When HLA alleles, especially DR and DQ, strongly co-occurred, TCR associations were difficult to assign to individual alleles. A later analysis found that TCR association rates varied across HLA loci, with DRB1 alleles showing the most associated TCRs and HLA-C alleles the fewest. In an earlier analysis of approximately 600 of the donors, most TCR beta V segments were observed in productive rearrangements about 87% or about 30% of the time, broadly matching IMGT annotations. While some public TCRs were present in many individuals, most TCR sequences turned up only very rarely across donors. HLA typing was unavailable for some donors at each locus, so association tests used only the typed subset. The authors suggested that the approach could potentially be generalized to other disease states and immunological phenotypes. A later analysis associated 15,000 to 20,000 TCR beta sequences with specific HLA alleles at a false discovery rate of 0.05. The classifier was reported to diagnose cytomegalovirus status with high specificity and sensitivity in both the original and validation cohorts.

The CDR3 covers 16 residues, taking in both the cysteine and the phenylalanine. Only the CDR3 region is kept as DNA, spanning 48 bases read in frame from base 1. Per the germline V gene (reference sequence), SEHNR is the CDR1 and FQNEAQ is the CDR2. V and J lose 2 bases and 0 bases, and a span of 8 bases separates them. Library method: the immunoSEQ multiplex PCR assay. The multiplex PCR relied on a mix of 60 forward primers for TCR Vbeta segments and 13 reverse primers for TCR Jbeta segments. A multiplex PCR assay on genomic DNA amplified the CDR3 region of rearranged TCR beta genes. On the Illumina HiSeq System, the amplified TCR beta libraries were sequenced as 87-base-pair reads. Under the source paper's analysis protocol: A later analysis counted about 80 million unique TCR beta chains across the 550 to 750 repertoires, and around 9.9 million of these chains were shared by at least two donors. Raw reads were error-corrected and collapsed into unique sequences by a nearest-neighbor algorithm in which closely related sequences were merged to remove PCR and sequencing errors. To assign V, D and J gene segments, CDR3 sequences were aligned to IMGT reference sequences. For a sequence to be retained, a match of at least six nucleotides to both a V gene segment and a J gene segment was required. A rearrangement was called productive if the CDR3 had no stop codons and remained in frame with V and J, and every other rearrangement was called non-productive. CDR3 was defined by IMGT convention, running from the second conserved V-encoded cysteine to the conserved J-encoded phenylalanine. The earlier analysis of approximately 590 of the donors excluded any sequence lacking an unambiguous match to a single V gene segment. An earlier analysis of about 590 of the donors classified V segments as functional when productive rearrangements were above 56.7% and as segregating when the standard deviation between donors was above 5%. To diagnose cytomegalovirus status from the catalog of TCR beta chain sequences, a statistical classification framework was built. V and J gene assignment, in a later analysis, came from comparing TCR nucleotide sequences with IMGT/GENE-DB human TR gene sequences. Using the TCRdist pipeline, a later analysis assigned CDR3 sequences along with most-parsimonious VDJ recombination scenarios. In a later analysis, each TCR beta chain was defined by its CDR3 amino acid sequence together with its V-gene family, and reads lacking a unique V-gene family were excluded. To address suspected cross-contamination and a sequencing artifact, a later analysis removed roughly 640 highly shared, low-generation-probability nucleotide sequences. For each public chain, a later analysis derived a clonal expansion index from normalized ranks of inferred template counts within each repertoire. A later analysis computed generation probabilities with a VDJ recombination model fitted to out-of-frame rearrangements, and checked the results against IGoR. In a later analysis, hypergeometric tests were used to score TCR-TCR, TCR-HLA and TCR-CMV co-occurrence, with a repertoire-size bias correction applied to TCR pairs. A later analysis estimated false discovery rates by permuting HLA or CMV assignments 20 times. In a later analysis, co-occurring TCRs were grouped using DBSCAN, and TCRdist sequence similarity was added for clustering within HLA-allele-positive subsets. For co-occurrence clustering, repertoires with fewer than 30,000 or more than 120,000 public chains were excluded, along with a handful of repertoires with anomalous nucleotide sharing. Imported from immuneACCESS, the table was reduced by TCRdb to in-frame sequences with V and J called. These copies leave out some clones; in studies compared against another copy, an unresolved V gene accounts for under half, and the cause of the remainder is not known. V and J calls and clone size follow that table, whereas D and trimming were derived from the DNA. Across this sample there are a few hundred thousand clones, with over 65% seen only once. The top ten constitute roughly a sixth of the sample.

The cohort consisted of 670 or so healthy bone marrow donors. At the time of sampling, every cohort member was nominally healthy, though immune exposures that went unrecorded were likely present. The donor was CMV seronegative and belonged to the group of 352 seronegative cohort members. A peripheral blood sample was collected from each donor, and TCR beta sequencing was performed on peripheral blood mononuclear cells. Genomic DNA extraction from the blood cell samples was performed with the Qiagen DNeasy Blood Extraction Kit. The rearranged segments are TRBV7-9 and TRBJ1-6; too little of a D gene remains to name it. The receptor's source is a man aged 35 to 55 in good health and CMV-seronegative. The specimen sequenced was PBMCs. The CDR3 region: CASSLIGSSYNSPLHF. The bases read TGTGCCAGCAGCTTAATAGGGAGCTCCTATAATTCACCCCTCCACTTT.